This entry lists 24 T cell receptor beta chains sequenced from one sample in a study of regulatory T cells in long-lasting Graves disease. Arm-PCR of CDR3 regions and iRepertoire HTBI primers were the basis on which TCR beta libraries were built. TCRdb processed the multiplex PCR reads anew with MiXCR; each CDR3 protein has one entry. In the table there are around 430,000 distinct CDR3 sequences, 20% to 25% of which are singletons. Stated time point: persistent/refractory GD, antithyroid drugs over 5 years with positive TRAb. Construction of the TCR library relied on RNA isolated from PBMCs. Sequenced material: peripheral blood mononuclear cells (PBMCs), taken when the disease was refractory, from a patient treated with antithyroid drugs. The receptors were gathered from a female donor with Graves disease.

This chain links TRBV12-3 or TRBV12-4 with TRBJ1-1; the match to TRBD1 covers 10 bases. The CDR3 length is 17 residues. V shed 6 bases and J 0 bases; nucleotides not matched to a gene: 10. The CDR3 DNA is TGTGCCAGCAGCTCGGGGGACAGGGGCGTTGTGAACACTGAAGCTTTCTTT. The encoded protein is CASSSGDRGVVNTEAFF.

In its sample, this clonotype was seen many times. The genes are TRBV28 and TRBJ1-5, with 9 bases that match TRBD1. Germline CDR1 and CDR2: MDHEN and SYDVKM. J gave up 4 bases and V 8 bases, and 9 bases lay outside the gene matches. The CDR3 totals 15 residues. In DNA, the CDR3 is TGTGCCAGCTACTACCCCGGGACAGGGAATCAGCCCCAGCATTTT. This gives the protein CASYYPGTGNQPQHF.

The chain links TRBV9 to TRBJ2-7; no clear D. The CDR3 loop spans 14 amino acids. V lost 0 bases to trimming and J lost 0 bases, with 7 bases between them. Germline V CDR1 and CDR2: SGDLS, YYNGEE. The DNA of the CDR3 is TGTGCCAGCAGCGTAGGCGCCGACTCCTACGAGCAGTACTTC. It is translated as CASSVGADSYEQYF.

The rearrangement joins TRBV19 to TRBJ2-3, with a tentative D call TRBD1 (6 bases). The CDR3 length is 14 residues. Looked up from germline, CDR1 is LNHDA and CDR2 is SQIVND (reference sequence). The V end was cut by 1 base, the J end by 3 bases, with 8 bases between. The CDR3: CASSIGRGTDTQYF. The CDR3 nucleotides are TGTGCCAGTAGTATAGGCAGGGGTACAGATACGCAGTATTTT.

This clonotype was seen a handful of times. V and J are TRBV5-1 and TRBJ2-7; D is perhaps TRBD2 (5 bases). The CDR3 totals 15 residues. Germline values: CDR1 SGHRS, CDR2 YFSETQ. V was clipped by 0 bases and J by 0 bases, with 10 bases between them. The CDR3: CASSLDLSGSYEQYF. The CDR3 DNA follows: TGCGCCAGCAGCTTGGATCTCAGCGGCTCCTACGAGCAGTACTTC.

The table lists this clonotype with a few counts. The chain is built from TRBV4-3 and TRBJ1-6, with 7 bases that match TRBD1. Germline V lookup: CDR1 LGHNA, CDR2 YSLEER. With 0 bases clipped from V and 9 bases from J, the junction kept 11 bases outside the gene matches. The CDR3 has 17 amino acids. CDR3 sequence reads: CASSQDEDGQASSPLHF. DNA for the CDR3: TGCGCCAGCAGCCAAGACGAAGACGGACAGGCAAGTTCACCCCTCCACTTT.

In this sample, this clonotype turned up many times. The gene calls are TRBV15 and TRBJ1-2, with 9 bases that match TRBD1. The CDR3 is 17 residues long. The germline V gene has CDR1 LNHNV and CDR2 YYDKDF (reference sequence). V was clipped by 5 bases and J by 14 bases; unmatched bases: 24. CDR3 loop: CATSSPYRQGELSKCTF. The CDR3, as DNA: TGTGCCACCAGCTCCCCTTACAGACAGGGGGAACTCTCGAAGTGTACCTTC.

In DNA, the CDR3 is TGTGCCAGCAGAAGCGATGGGACAGGGGAGAACACTGAAGCTTTCTTT. Translating gives CASRSDGTGENTEAFF. This rearrangement joins TRBV6-1 to TRBJ1-1; TRBD1 aligns across 10 bases. The CDR3 covers 16 residues. CDR1 is MNHNS, CDR2 SASEGT, per germline. V dropped 6 bases and J dropped 1; count of bases not matched to a gene: 8.

This clonotype was detected ten times or more. V usage is TRBV29-1 and J usage is TRBJ1-1, with D unclear. CDR1 SQVTM and CDR2 ANQGSEA come from the germline V gene. V was trimmed by 4 bases and J by 2 bases, leaving 11 bases between them. The CDR3 has 13 residues. The DNA of the CDR3 is TGCAGCGTTGCTCAGGAGCCCAACACTGAAGCTTTCTTT. Amino acid sequence: CSVAQEPNTEAFF.

This sequence joins TRBV6-2 or TRBV6-3 and TRBJ1-5, with D hard to call. Germline CDR1 reads MNHEY; CDR2 reads SVGEGT. V lost 6 bases to trimming and J lost 3 bases, with 6 bases between them. This CDR3 is built from 12 residues. The CDR3 DNA is TGTGCCAGCAGAGTTACCAATCAGCCCCAGCATTTT. Protein: CASRVTNQPQHF.

This clonotype was seen repeatedly, ten times or more. CDR3: CSARPAGSNQPQHF. DNA of the CDR3: TGCAGTGCCAGGCCGGCGGGTAGCAATCAGCCCCAGCATTTT. The rearrangement uses TRBV20-1 and TRBJ1-5, with D hard to call. Germline CDR1 is DFQATT and CDR2 is SNEGSKA (reference sequence). The CDR3 is 14 residues long. V was shortened by 6 bases and J by 0 bases, with 12 bases between the two germline ends.

The V and J genes are TRBV5-1 and TRBJ1-1, with D possibly matching TRBD1 (6 bases). CDR1 and CDR2 (germline): SGHRS, YFSETQ. V gave up 0 bases and J gave up 0 bases, with 12 bases separating them. CDR3 size: 16 residues. The CDR3 coding sequence is TGCGCCAGCAGCTTGGTTTTTTCAGGGGTGAACACTGAAGCTTTCTTT. This translates into CASSLVFSGVNTEAFF.

This clonotype was observed at least ten times. The gene calls are TRBV28 and TRBJ1-6, with TRBD1 identical over 11 bases. Germline CDR1 and CDR2: MDHEN and SYDVKM. This CDR3 is 18 amino acids long. Losses at the gene ends were 8 bases for V and 10 bases for J; bases not matched to a gene: 19. CDR3 region: CASRRRQPGQGVQSPLHF. The DNA for the CDR3 is TGTGCCAGCCGTCGACGTCAGCCGGGACAGGGGGTTCAGTCACCCCTCCACTTT.

As for this clonotype: A read error may explain this, as a much larger clone is one base away. The rearrangement links TRBV6-1 to TRBJ2-5; the D call may be TRBD1 or TRBD2 (7 bases each). Germline V gene data show CDR1 as MNHNS and CDR2 as SASEGT. V was cut by 5 bases and J by 2 bases, with 21 bases left in between. The CDR3 totals 17 residues. CDR3 sequence: CASSRRRGGSGQETQYF. The CDR3 DNA reads as TGTGCCAGCAGTCGCCGCAGGGGGGGATCGGGTCAAGAGACCCAGTACTTC.

There are a few counts of this clonotype. The J gene is TRBJ1-2, the V gene TRBV30; D ambiguous. The V end was cut by 0 bases, the J end by 8 bases, with 10 bases between. In germline, CDR1 is GTSNPN, CDR2 SVGIG (reference sequence). The CDR3 has 12 residues. For the CDR3, the DNA is TGTGCCTGGAGTGTAACTCGCGAGGGCTACACCTTC. This translates into CAWSVTREGYTF.

This chain connects TRBV4-3 to TRBJ1-1; no clear D. The CDR3 totals 15 residues. CDR1 and CDR2 from the germline V gene are LGHNA and YSLEER. The V end lost 0 bases, the J end lost 5 bases, and 13 bases lay between the germline ends. The CDR3 spells CASSQDGDLGTEAFF. The CDR3 nucleotides are TGCGCCAGCAGCCAAGACGGAGACCTGGGGACTGAAGCTTTCTTT.

The chain joins TRBV28 to TRBJ2-1; D remains ambiguous. Between the trimmed V and J ends, which lost 3 bases and 3 bases, there was a span of 15 bases. The CDR3 contains 16 residues. Germline CDR1 MDHEN, CDR2 SYDVKM. In DNA form, the CDR3 reads TGTGCCAGCAGTTTTGGGCCCACTCTGATCTACAATGAGCAGTTCTTC. This gives the protein CASSFGPTLIYNEQFF.

The chain couples TRBV27 to TRBJ1-1, with D hard to call. Germline V gene sequence: CDR1 MNHEY, CDR2 SMNVEV (reference sequence). CDR3 length: 12 amino acids. V lost 6 bases, J lost 1 base, and 6 bases lay in between. CDR3 in amino acids: CASSPKNTEAFF. The CDR3 coding sequence is TGTGCCAGCAGCCCGAAGAACACTGAAGCTTTCTTT.

This chain links TRBV20-1 with TRBJ1-5; D gene uncertain. V lost 8 bases and J 0 bases, leaving 11 bases between the germline ends. The CDR3 is made up of 13 amino acids. Germline V CDR1 and CDR2: DFQATT, SNEGSKA (reference sequence). Written as DNA, the CDR3 is TGCAGTTCTCTCAGTGATAGCAATCAGCCCCAGCATTTT. Translation gives CSSLSDSNQPQHF.

This clonotype was picked up many times. The chain is built from TRBV2 and TRBJ2-5; a possible D gene is TRBD1 (6 bases). Germline CDR1 is SNHLY and CDR2 is FYNNEI. The V and J ends lost 4 bases and 3 bases respectively, with 15 bases between them. This CDR3 has 15 amino acids. CDR3 in amino acids: CASSGGLANKETQYF. The CDR3 DNA is TGTGCCAGCAGTGGGGGGCTTGCTAATAAAGAGACCCAGTACTTC.

This clonotype has more than one count but fewer than ten. The chain is built from TRBV6-1 and TRBJ2-7, with 9 bases matching TRBD1. The CDR3 is 13 residues long. Per the germline V gene, CDR1 is MNHNS and CDR2 is SASEGT. J was trimmed by 4 bases and V by 6 bases; bases with no gene match: 4. This chain's CDR3 is CASRSGTGYEQYF. CDR3 DNA: TGTGCCAGCAGAAGCGGGACAGGGTACGAGCAGTACTTC.

This clonotype was seen at least ten times. The chain joins TRBV7-2 to TRBJ2-2; D is uncertain. The CDR3 length is 17 residues. Germline assignment: CDR1 SGHTA and CDR2 FQGNSA. V lost 10 bases to trimming and J lost 0 bases, with 21 bases between them. CDR3 nucleotide sequence: TGTGCCACCATTACGTCCCAAACACGAACGAACACCGGGGAGCTGTTTTTT. Amino acids: CATITSQTRTNTGELFF.

The chain has TRBV6-9 and TRBJ1-2; D might be TRBD1 (5 bases). The CDR3 loop spans 14 amino acids. The germline V gene has CDR1 MNHGY and CDR2 SVAAGI. V lost 3 bases and J 4 bases, leaving 12 bases between the germline ends. Here the CDR3 DNA reads TGTGCCAGCAGTTACGGCAGGGCGGGCTATGGCTACACCTTC. Translation: CASSYGRAGYGYTF.

At least ten counts were recorded for this clonotype. The V gene is TRBV12-3 or TRBV12-4, the J gene TRBJ1-1; D is uncertain. V lost 1 base and J lost 0, with 9 bases in between. This CDR3 region has 15 residues. The CDR3 spells CASSLDRTMNTEAFF. The CDR3 coding sequence is TGTGCCAGCAGTTTAGATAGAACCATGAACACTGAAGCTTTCTTT.